The clone carrying this T cell receptor (beta chain) was seen repeatedly, ten times or more. Its cognate antigen is unknown. The authors built TCR beta libraries using iRepertoire HTBI primers and Arm-PCR of CDR3 regions. Using its own MiXCR run on the multiplex PCR reads, TCRdb lists one record per CDR3 protein. Of a few hundred thousand distinct CDR3 sequences listed, about 12% were seen once; the top ten hold under 20%. The time point here: newly diagnosed GD, antithyroid drugs for less than 3 months. The TCR library was made from RNA that had been extracted from PBMCs in TRIzol. This sample is drawn from a study of regulatory T cells in long-lasting Graves disease. Overall study findings and caveats: Persistent cases of Graves' showed reduced TCR diversity relative to newly diagnosed patients.

Trimming removed 7 bases from V and 0 bases from J, with 18 bases in between. CDR3 length: 16 amino acids. Germline lookup yields CDR1 SNHLY and CDR2 FYNNEI. These same records also appear under a second study, on T cells in Graves' hyperthyroidism and ophthalmopathy. That report adds: Patients aged 18 to 65 with hyperthyroidism were newly diagnosed, with duration under 2 months.

V is TRBV2 and J is TRBJ1-2; D perhaps matches TRBD1 (5 bases). The sequencing used peripheral blood mononuclear cells (PBMCs), collected at new diagnosis, from a patient treated with antithyroid drugs. The sequence was obtained from a woman aged 18 to 35 with Graves disease. This CDR3 reads CASTEETAQANYGYTF. CDR3 DNA: TGTGCCAGCACCGAGGAGACAGCTCAAGCTAACTATGGCTACACCTTC.